This T cell receptor beta chain was documented in a study of blood T cells in healthy people across ages. Through a sample-barcoded 5' primer and a J-beta primer mix, a second PCR was run for about 6 to 11 cycles. MiXCR was run by TCRdb on the 5' RACE reads, yielding one entry per CDR3 protein. This sample yields roughly 730,000 distinct CDR3 sequences, of which around 50% are seen a single time; roughly 25% belongs to the top ten. The CDR3 loop spans 12 amino acids. The V end was cut by 6 bases, the J end by 6 bases, with 11 bases between. Germline V gene data show CDR1 as MDHEN and CDR2 as SYDVKM. Sample: blood. The V call is TRBV28, the J call TRBJ1-1, with no clear D. The sequence came from a man aged 35-49 years in good health. Here the CDR3 reads CASRAGEPEAFF. The DNA of the CDR3 is TGTGCCAGCAGGGCGGGTGAACCTGAAGCTTTCTTT. Using reference TRBV28 and TRBJ1-1 for the parts outside the CDR3, the full variable domain is DVKVTQSSRYLVKRTGEKVFLECVQDMDHENMFWYRQDPGLGLRLIYFSYDVKMKEKGDIPEGYSVSREKKERFSLILESASTNQTSMYLCASRAGEPEAFFGQGTRLTVV.